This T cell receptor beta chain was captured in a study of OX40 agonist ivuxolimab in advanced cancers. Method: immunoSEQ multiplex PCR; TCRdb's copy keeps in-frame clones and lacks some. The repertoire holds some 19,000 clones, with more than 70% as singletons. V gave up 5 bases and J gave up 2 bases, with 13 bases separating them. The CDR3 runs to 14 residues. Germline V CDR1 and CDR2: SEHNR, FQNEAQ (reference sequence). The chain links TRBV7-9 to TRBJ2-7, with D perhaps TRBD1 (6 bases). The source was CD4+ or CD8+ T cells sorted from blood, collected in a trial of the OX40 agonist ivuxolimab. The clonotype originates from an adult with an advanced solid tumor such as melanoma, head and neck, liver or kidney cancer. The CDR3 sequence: CASSLRQATYEQYF. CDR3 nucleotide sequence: TGTGCCAGCAGCCTCCGACAGGCGACCTACGAGCAGTACTTC.